The 28 T cell receptor beta chains below were found in one sample sequenced in a study of CD8+ T cells in alopecia areata. RNA, once extracted, was reverse transcribed into cDNA for use as the sequencing template. This table comes from immunoSEQ multiplex PCR, and its TCRdb copy is limited to in-frame clones, with some not included. This sample has about 220,000 clones, with around 57% found just once. Treatment in this sample: oral pan-JAK inhibitor, 5-10 mg twice daily. This sample comprised CD4+ T cells sorted from blood, obtained at week 4, from a patient treated with tofacitinib. The receptor source for this set is a human donor with alopecia areata.

The chain carries TRBV29-1 and TRBJ2-7; D perhaps matches TRBD1 (6 bases). Germline-derived CDR1 and CDR2 are SQVTM and ANQGSEA. V lost 7 bases to trimming and J lost 0 bases, with 13 bases between them. The CDR3 covers 13 residues. Here the CDR3 DNA reads TGCAGCGCTGGGGACACCAGCTCCTACGAGCAGTACTTC. It codes for CSAGDTSSYEQYF.

This clone was recorded a few times. V and J are TRBV7-9 and TRBJ1-2, with D hard to call. Germline-derived CDR1 and CDR2 are SEHNR and FQNEAQ (reference sequence). The CDR3 is made up of 14 amino acids. V was pared by 1 base and J by 5 bases, with 11 bases between. CDR3 amino acids: CASSLELIEYGYTF. Here the CDR3 DNA reads TGTGCCAGCAGCTTAGAGCTTATTGAGTATGGCTACACCTTC.

This clone was picked up many times. V and J are TRBV6-1 and TRBJ2-3, with 11 bases aligning to TRBD2. The germline V gene encodes CDR1 MNHNS and CDR2 SASEGT. There are 18 residues in the CDR3. Trimming cost V 4 bases and J 7 bases; bases outside gene matches: 16. The DNA of the CDR3 is TGTGCCAGCAGTGGGACCGGGACTAGCGGCGCGGAGCGGTATACGCAGTATTTT. This codes for CASSGTGTSGAERYTQYF.

The genes are TRBV29-1 and TRBJ1-2, with TRBD1 identical over 8 bases. This CDR3 is 12 amino acids long. Germline lookup yields CDR1 SQVTM and CDR2 ANQGSEA. The trim removed 7 bases at V and 8 bases at J, leaving 9 bases unmatched. CDR3 protein: CSAMDRDEGYTF. In DNA, the CDR3 is TGCAGCGCCATGGACAGGGACGAAGGCTACACCTTC.

This clone was seen a single time. A junction end diverges from the germline sequence, so it may reflect a read error. The V and J genes are TRBV7-9 and TRBJ2-1, with D perhaps TRBD2 (5 bases). CDR3 size: 17 residues. CDR1 is SEHNR and CDR2 is FQNEAQ in the germline V gene (reference sequence). CDR3 DNA: TGTGCCAGCAGCTTAGTCATAGGCACTAGAACACCCAATGGGCAGTTCTTC. This gives the protein CASSLVIGTRTPNGQFF.

The gene calls are TRBV14 and TRBJ2-1, with 8 bases fitting TRBD1. Looked up from germline, CDR1 is SGHDN and CDR2 is FVKESK. This CDR3 has 16 amino acids. Trimming took 2 bases from V and 0 from J; bases not matched to a gene: 3. The CDR3 DNA follows: TGTGCCAGCAGCCAAACAGGGGGGAGCTCCTACAATGAGCAGTTCTTC. Translated: CASSQTGGSSYNEQFF.

The chain uses TRBV29-1 and TRBJ1-1; D unresolved. The germline CDR1 and CDR2 sequences are SQVTM and ANQGSEA. Trimming stripped 5 bases from V and 1 base from J, with 8 bases between. The CDR3 covers 12 residues. CDR3 amino acids: CSVSWGNTEAFF. The CDR3 DNA is TGCAGCGTTTCGTGGGGGAACACTGAAGCTTTCTTT.

DNA for the CDR3: TGTGCCAGCAGTCCAGGGAATTACGAGCAGTACTTC. Amino acids: CASSPGNYEQYF. The chain recombines TRBV9 with TRBJ2-7; possible D gene TRBD1, 5 bases. CDR3 length: 12 amino acids. Germline values: CDR1 SGDLS, CDR2 YYNGEE. With 5 bases removed from V and 4 bases from J, the gap between germline ends came to 10 bases.

J is TRBJ2-1 and V is TRBV29-1; D is perhaps TRBD1 (5 bases). Trimming pared 4 bases from V and 6 bases from J, leaving 16 bases between. CDR3 size: 14 residues. Germline-derived CDR1 and CDR2 are SQVTM and ANQGSEA. Here the CDR3 DNA reads TGCAGCGTTGGGGGTAGACAGCAGATCAATGAGCAGTTCTTC. This sequence encodes CSVGGRQQINEQFF.

This clone was detected only a few times. The V gene is TRBV9, the J gene TRBJ2-1, with D perhaps TRBD2 (5 bases). The CDR3 contains 14 residues. Between the trimmed V and J ends, which lost 0 bases and 6 bases, there was a span of 10 bases. The germline V gene has CDR1 SGDLS and CDR2 YYNGEE. The chain's CDR3 is CASSVGSLANEQFF. CDR3 nucleotides: TGTGCCAGCAGCGTAGGGAGCCTAGCCAATGAGCAGTTCTTC.

V gene TRBV30 combines with J gene TRBJ2-5, with TRBD1 identical over 8 bases. The J call is in doubt because the DNA end fits TRBJ2-7 better. The CDR3 length is 15 residues. The V gene's germline CDR1 is GTSNPN and CDR2 SVGIG (reference sequence). This chain's CDR3 is CAWGQGPLSSYEQYF. The CDR3 nucleotides are TGTGCCTGGGGACAGGGCCCATTATCCTCCTACGAGCAGTACTTC.

This clone was seen a few times. The CDR3 sequence: CASSSPLKSGYTF. The CDR3 DNA reads TGTGCCAGCAGTTCCCCACTTAAGAGCGGCTACACCTTC. The J gene is TRBJ1-2, the V gene TRBV6-6; unclear D gene. The CDR3 totals 13 residues. V was pared by 4 bases and J by 8 bases, with 14 bases between. Germline V gives CDR1 MNHNY, CDR2 SVGAGI (reference sequence).

This clone was seen more than once but under ten times. The J gene is TRBJ1-5, the V gene TRBV7-4; D gene unclear. CDR1 SGHVT and CDR2 SQSDAQ come from the germline V gene. This CDR3 has 15 amino acids. V lost 8 bases and J lost 6, with 20 bases in between. DNA of the CDR3: TGTGCCAGCCCCTCGAGCGGACCGCCGGGTCAGCCCCAGCATTTT. It translates to CASPSSGPPGQPQHF. Drawing the rest from reference TRBV7-4 and TRBJ1-5, the complete variable domain is GAGVSQSPRYKVAKRGRDVALRCDSISGHVTLYWYRQTLGQGSEVLTYSQSDAQRDKSGRPSGRFSAERPERSVSTLKIQRTEQGDSAVYLCASPSSGPPGQPQHFGDGTRLSIL.

This chain connects TRBV6-5 to TRBJ1-2; 12 nucleotides match TRBD1. Germline V gives CDR1 MNHEY, CDR2 SVGAGI. The V segment lost 7 bases and the J segment 7 bases; nucleotides outside the gene matches: 7. This CDR3 contains 14 residues. CDR3 in amino acids: CASTEAGQGAGYTF. The CDR3, as DNA: TGTGCCAGCACCGAAGCGGGACAGGGGGCTGGCTACACCTTC.

This chain connects TRBV13 to TRBJ2-1; TRBD2 agrees at 10 bases. The CDR3 totals 16 residues. Germline loops: CDR1 PRHDT, CDR2 FYEKMQ (reference sequence). Unmatched junction bases numbered 11, after V lost 5 bases and J lost 7 bases. The CDR3, as DNA: TGTGCCAGCAGCACCCGAGCGGGGGGGCTAGGGAATGAGCAGTTCTTC. This translates into CASSTRAGGLGNEQFF.

The rearrangement uses TRBV2 and TRBJ2-3; weak D call: TRBD1 (5 bases). From germline, CDR1 is SNHLY and CDR2 FYNNEI. Trimming shortened V by 4 bases and J by 4 bases, and 9 bases separated the two germline ends. The CDR3 totals 13 residues. Here the CDR3 reads CASSGVRADTQYF. The CDR3 bases are TGTGCCAGCAGTGGAGTCAGGGCAGATACGCAGTATTTT.

The chain links TRBV30 to TRBJ1-1; the match to TRBD1 covers 8 bases. The CDR3 runs 12 residues. V was pared by 2 bases and J by 11 bases, with 7 bases of the junction left unmatched. The germline V gene encodes CDR1 GTSNPN and CDR2 SVGIG (reference sequence). Here the CDR3 reads CAWSPRGREAFF. The CDR3 DNA reads TGTGCCTGGAGTCCCAGGGGGCGGGAGGCTTTCTTT.

The rearrangement uses TRBV30 and TRBJ1-2; no reliable D call. Germline V lookup: CDR1 GTSNPN, CDR2 SVGIG (reference sequence). The V end lost 4 bases, the J end lost 5 bases, and 11 bases lay between the germline ends. The CDR3 is 12 amino acids. CDR3 nucleotides: TGTGCCTGGACCCGGGAGGCATATGGCTACACCTTC. It yields the protein CAWTREAYGYTF.

This sequence joins TRBV18 and TRBJ2-5, with no clear D. V was shortened by 3 bases and J by 2 bases, with 4 bases between the two germline ends. Looked up from germline, CDR1 is KGHSH and CDR2 is LQKENI. The CDR3 is 12 residues long. Written as DNA, the CDR3 is TGTGCCAGCTCACCTGAGCAAGAGACCCAGTACTTC. Its protein is CASSPEQETQYF.

This sequence joins TRBV29-1 and TRBJ2-5; D unresolved. V shed 2 bases and J shed 4 bases, with 11 bases lying between them. Germline CDR1 and CDR2: SQVTM and ANQGSEA. CDR3 length: 13 amino acids. CDR3 bases: TGCAGCGTTGAATTGGGCAGGCGAGAGACCCAGTACTTC. Translation: CSVELGRRETQYF. The whole variable domain, remainder taken from reference TRBV29-1 and TRBJ2-5, is SAVISQKPSRDICQRGTSLTIQCQVDSQVTMMFWYRQQPGQSLTLIATANQGSEATYESGFVIDKFPISRPNLTFSTLTVSNMSPEDSSIYLCSVELGRRETQYFGPGTRLLVL.

The V gene is TRBV29-1, the J gene TRBJ1-1, with unresolved D. V dropped 6 bases and J dropped 1 base, with 18 bases sitting between them. This CDR3 has 15 residues. From germline, CDR1 is SQVTM and CDR2 ANQGSEA. CDR3 loop: CSVLRRGPANTEAFF. The CDR3 coding sequence is TGCAGCGTCCTCCGGAGAGGCCCCGCGAACACTGAAGCTTTCTTT. Variable domain in full (rest from reference TRBV29-1 and TRBJ1-1): SAVISQKPSRDICQRGTSLTIQCQVDSQVTMMFWYRQQPGQSLTLIATANQGSEATYESGFVIDKFPISRPNLTFSTLTVSNMSPEDSSIYLCSVLRRGPANTEAFFGQGTRLTVV.

This chain connects TRBV30 to TRBJ1-5; D gene uncertain. The V and J ends lost 0 bases and 5 bases respectively, with 8 bases between them. The CDR3 is made up of 13 amino acids. Germline loops: CDR1 GTSNPN, CDR2 SVGIG (reference sequence). The CDR3: CAWSVEGDQPQHF. CDR3 in DNA: TGTGCCTGGAGTGTAGAGGGTGATCAGCCCCAGCATTTT.

This clone was seen a few times. The chain combines TRBV6-5 with TRBJ2-5; D not certain. This CDR3 is 11 amino acids long. Trimming shortened V by 9 bases and J by 4 bases, and 9 bases separated the two germline ends. The V gene's germline CDR1 is MNHEY and CDR2 SVGAGI. The CDR3 region is CASADRETQYF. The CDR3 DNA reads TGTGCCAGTGCGGACCGAGAGACCCAGTACTTC.

This clone was recorded only once. The chain uses TRBV11-3 and TRBJ2-7; D is perhaps TRBD1 (5 bases). Germline CDR1 reads SGHNT; CDR2 reads YENEEA. This CDR3 is 14 amino acids long. V dropped 1 base and J dropped 2 bases, with 9 bases sitting between them. The CDR3 coding sequence is TGTGCCAGCAGCTTAGGACAGACCACCTACGAGCAGTACTTC. This gives the protein CASSLGQTTYEQYF.

The genes are TRBV6-1 and TRBJ2-2; tentatively, D is TRBD1 (5 bases). V lost 7 bases to trimming and J lost 7 bases, with 13 bases between them. Per the germline V gene, CDR1 is MNHNS and CDR2 is SASEGT. The CDR3 is 13 amino acids. The chain's CDR3 is CASTTQGIGELFF. The CDR3 region has the DNA TGTGCCAGCACAACCCAGGGAATCGGGGAGCTGTTTTTT.

CDR3 sequence: CSVEHGLRVDTQYF. The DNA of the CDR3 is TGCAGCGTTGAACACGGCCTCCGGGTAGATACGCAGTATTTT. The chain combines TRBV29-1 with TRBJ2-3; D is unresolved. Germline CDR1 SQVTM, CDR2 ANQGSEA. There are 14 residues in the CDR3. Between the trimmed V and J ends, which lost 2 bases and 5 bases, there was a span of 14 bases.

This chain links TRBV6-1 with TRBJ2-3; TRBD2 is a possible D gene (5 bases). Germline loops: CDR1 MNHNS, CDR2 SASEGT. Deletions cut 7 bases from V and 3 bases from J, with 17 bases between. The CDR3 has 15 amino acids. The CDR3 protein is CASTPGSTGTDTQYF. CDR3 nucleotide sequence: TGTGCCAGCACCCCAGGAAGCACGGGAACAGATACGCAGTATTTT.

V is TRBV5-1 and J is TRBJ2-1; 9 bases align to TRBD1. The CDR3 is made up of 14 amino acids. V trimming: 5 bases; J trimming: 3 bases; junction bases outside the gene matches: 3. CDR1 is SGHRS and CDR2 is YFSETQ in the germline V gene. The CDR3 coding sequence is TGCGCCAGCAGTACGGGACAGGGCTACAATGAGCAGTTCTTC. Translated: CASSTGQGYNEQFF.